One and the same sample provided the 18 T cell receptor beta chains below, sequenced in a study of breast tumors, draining lymph nodes, adjacent tissues. Axillary draining lymph nodes of breast cancer patients supplied the node samples. TCRdb ran MiXCR on the multiplex PCR reads and lists one entry per CDR3 protein. The sample lists under 250,000 distinct CDR3 sequences, approximately 31% occurring once. Sequenced material: axillary lymph node tissue. These receptors were collected from a female donor with breast cancer. Some clones in this sample may be carry-over from other donors' samples.

The table lists this clonotype with many counts. The chain employs TRBV7-8 and TRBJ2-2; D is unresolved. The CDR3 is 13 amino acids. Germline CDR1 is SGHVS and CDR2 is FQNEAQ. Trimming took 3 bases from V and 6 from J, leaving 8 bases between them. In DNA, the CDR3 is TGTGCCAGCAGCTTCCTAAGCGCCGGGGAGCTGTTTTTT. Its protein is CASSFLSAGELFF. Complete variable domain (other parts from reference TRBV7-8 and TRBJ2-2): GAGVSQSPRYKVAKRGQDVALRCDPISGHVSLFWYQQALGQGPEFLTYFQNEAQLDKSGLPSDRFFAERPEGSVSTLKIQRTQQEDSAVYLCASSFLSAGELFFGEGSRLTVL.

This clonotype was observed at least ten times. CDR3 region: CASSQDVNGIKFF. For the CDR3, the DNA is TGTGCCAGCAGCCAAGATGTGAACGGGATTAAGTTCTTC. The chain links TRBV3-1 to TRBJ2-1, with D perhaps matching TRBD2 (5 bases). CDR1 is LGHDT and CDR2 is YNNKEL in the germline V gene (reference sequence). V dropped 0 bases and J dropped 14 bases, with 14 bases sitting between them. This CDR3 is 13 amino acids long.

This clonotype was detected many times. The rearrangement uses TRBV5-1 and TRBJ2-1; 8 bases are shared with TRBD1. This CDR3 is built from 14 residues. Germline CDR1 reads SGHRS; CDR2 reads YFSETQ. V was pared by 4 bases and J by 4 bases, with 4 bases of the junction left unmatched. CDR3 region: CASSDRDRYNEQFF. The CDR3 nucleotides are TGCGCCAGCAGCGACCGGGACAGGTACAATGAGCAGTTCTTC. Complete variable domain (other parts from reference TRBV5-1 and TRBJ2-1): KAGVTQTPRYLIKTRGQQVTLSCSPISGHRSVSWYQQTPGQGLQFLFEYFSETQRNKGNFPGRFSGRQFSNSRSEMNVSTLELGDSALYLCASSDRDRYNEQFFGPGTRLTVL.

The J gene is TRBJ1-5, the V gene TRBV4-1; TRBD1 aligns across 12 bases. Germline lookup yields CDR1 MGHRA and CDR2 YSYEKL. Unmatched junction bases numbered 7, after V lost 0 bases and J lost 16 bases. CDR3 length: 14 amino acids. For the CDR3, the DNA is TGCGCCAGCAGCCAAGATCGCCGGGACAGGGGGCACCATTTT. Its protein product is CASSQDRRDRGHHF.

The chain is built from TRBV5-5 and TRBJ1-1; TRBD1 might be the D (6 bases). The CDR3 runs to 14 residues. In germline, CDR1 is SGHKS, CDR2 YYEKEE (reference sequence). Between the trimmed V and J ends, which lost 1 base and 9 bases, there was a span of 16 bases. The CDR3 region is CASSLQGTNEKAFF. CDR3 DNA: TGTGCCAGCAGCTTGCAAGGGACAAACGAGAAAGCTTTCTTT.

About this clonotype: A single base separates this from a much larger clone, so it may be a read error. The chain employs TRBV12-5 and TRBJ2-2; a possible D gene is TRBD2 (6 bases). Trimming took 5 bases from V and 4 from J, leaving 8 bases between them. The CDR3 runs to 13 residues. Looked up from germline, CDR1 is LGHNT and CDR2 is FRNRAP. CDR3 amino acids: CASGHGGTGELFF. The CDR3 DNA reads as TGTGCTAGTGGTCACGGGGGCACCGGGGAGCTGTTTTTT.

Remarks on this clonotype: A much larger clone lies one base from this, so it may be a read error. J is TRBJ2-3 and V is TRBV6-2 or TRBV6-3, with TRBD2 matching over 11 bases. CDR3 length equals 12 residues. The V gene's germline CDR1 is MNHEY and CDR2 SVGEGT. DNA for the CDR3: TGTGCTACTAGCGGGAGTTCGGATGCGCAGTATTTT. This translates into CATSGSSDAQYF.

This clonotype was found a few times. This chain connects TRBV2 to TRBJ1-6; TRBD1 matches at 8 bases. CDR3 length: 17 amino acids. With V trimmed by 6 bases and J by 9 bases, 16 bases remained unmatched. Germline CDR1 and CDR2: SNHLY and FYNNEI. CDR3 sequence reads: CASRALTGASGGSPLHF. For the CDR3, the DNA is TGTGCCAGCAGAGCTCTGACAGGGGCATCAGGCGGTTCACCCCTCCACTTT.

There are many counts of this clonotype. A much larger clone lies a single base off, so this may be a read error. V is TRBV7-9 and J is TRBJ1-2; D unresolved. CDR3 length: 15 residues. The germline V gene encodes CDR1 SEHNR and CDR2 FQNEAQ (reference sequence). Trimming pared 7 bases from V and 4 bases from J, leaving 19 bases between. Here the CDR3 DNA reads TGTGCCAGCAACCCCCCGGCTGGTTCCCCCTATGGCTACACCTTC. This sequence encodes CASNPPAGSPYGYTF.

The V and J genes are TRBV20-1 and TRBJ2-7, with D possibly being TRBD2 (6 bases). Trimming cost V 6 bases and J 2 bases, with 17 bases left between them. Germline CDR1 reads DFQATT; CDR2 reads SNEGSKA (reference sequence). This CDR3 comprises 14 residues. CDR3 in DNA: TGCAGTGCCCAACCCCGGGACTGGCCCTACGAGCAGTACTTC. Amino acids: CSAQPRDWPYEQYF.

V gene TRBV7-9 combines with J gene TRBJ2-3, with TRBD1 matching 10 bases. Trimming cost V 3 bases and J 11 bases; bases outside gene matches: 11. CDR3 size: 15 residues. CDR1 and CDR2 from the germline V gene are SEHNR and FQNEAQ (reference sequence). The CDR3 DNA is TGTGCCAGCAGCTTGACAGGGGGCGCTTACAATGAGCAGTATTTT. Translation: CASSLTGGAYNEQYF.

This clonotype was counted only a few times. A much larger clone sits a single nucleotide away, making a read error possible. V usage is TRBV12-3 or TRBV12-4 and J usage is TRBJ2-2; 8 bases match TRBD2. The CDR3 has 15 residues. V shed 4 bases, J shed 2 bases, and the junction held 3 bases outside the gene matches. The CDR3 region is CASSCTSGNTGELFF. DNA for the CDR3: TGTGCCAGCAGTTGCACTAGCGGAAACACCGGGGAGCTGTTTTTT.

Details on this clonotype: A much larger clonotype is one base distant, so this may be a read error. This chain links TRBV12-3 or TRBV12-4 with TRBJ2-7, with TRBD2 identical over 11 bases. The CDR3 sequence is 13 residues long. J was trimmed by 6 bases and V by 5 bases; bases with no gene match: 3. CDR3 in DNA: TGTGCCAGCAGTAGCCTAGCGGGAGGCGAGCAGTACTTC. The encoded protein is CASSSLAGGEQYF.

This clonotype was seen just once. The chain recombines TRBV10-3 with TRBJ2-5, with 12 bases identical to TRBD2. Germline V gives CDR1 ENHRY, CDR2 SYGVKD. The V segment lost 6 bases and the J segment 4 bases; nucleotides outside the gene matches: 12. The CDR3 is made up of 17 amino acids. Here the CDR3 reads CAIRPSGRALRGETQYF. Written as DNA, the CDR3 is TGTGCCATCAGGCCTAGCGGGAGGGCCCTCCGGGGAGAGACCCAGTACTTC.

The genes are TRBV2 and TRBJ2-5; 9 nucleotides match TRBD2. With V trimmed by 6 bases and J by 2 bases, 7 bases remained unmatched. CDR3 length: 15 residues. Germline CDR1 SNHLY, CDR2 FYNNEI. The CDR3 loop is CASRTRLADQETQYF. The CDR3 nucleotides read TGTGCCAGCAGGACTAGACTAGCGGATCAAGAGACCCAGTACTTC.

This clonotype appeared many times. V usage is TRBV6-4 and J usage is TRBJ2-7; 9 bases align to TRBD1. The CDR3 is 14 residues long. V was pared by 6 bases and J by 2 bases, with 5 bases of the junction left unmatched. Germline values: CDR1 MRHNA, CDR2 SNTAGT. CDR3 loop: CASRKDRGPYEQYF. The CDR3 DNA reads as TGTGCCAGCAGGAAGGACAGGGGACCCTACGAGCAGTACTTC.

At least ten counts were recorded for this clonotype. The J gene is TRBJ2-3, the V gene TRBV19; unclear D gene. Trimming stripped 4 bases from V and 6 bases from J, with 11 bases between. This CDR3 comprises 13 residues. The germline CDR1 and CDR2 sequences are LNHDA and SQIVND (reference sequence). This CDR3 is CASSNSPADTQYF. The CDR3 DNA follows: TGTGCCAGTAGTAATTCCCCGGCGGATACGCAGTATTTT.

This clonotype was detected ten times or more. The V call is TRBV10-3, the J call TRBJ2-6; unclear D gene. Per germline, CDR1 ENHRY and CDR2 SYGVKD. V lost 1 base and J 0 bases, leaving 13 bases between the germline ends. The CDR3 loop spans 18 amino acids. Here the CDR3 reads CAISEYGPTSSGANVLTF. The DNA for the CDR3 is TGTGCCATCAGTGAGTATGGCCCGACCAGCTCTGGGGCCAACGTCCTGACTTTC.